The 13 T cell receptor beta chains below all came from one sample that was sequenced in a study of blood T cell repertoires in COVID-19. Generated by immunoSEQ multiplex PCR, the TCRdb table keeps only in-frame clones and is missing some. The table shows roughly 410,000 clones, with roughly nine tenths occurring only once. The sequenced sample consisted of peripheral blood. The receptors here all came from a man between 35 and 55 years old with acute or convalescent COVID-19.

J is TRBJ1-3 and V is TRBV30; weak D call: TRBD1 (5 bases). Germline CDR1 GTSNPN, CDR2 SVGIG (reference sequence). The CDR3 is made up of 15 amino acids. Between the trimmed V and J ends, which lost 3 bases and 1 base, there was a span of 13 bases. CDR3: CAWRSNRRSGNTIYF. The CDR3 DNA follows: TGTGCCTGGAGGTCTAACAGGAGATCTGGAAACACCATATATTTT.

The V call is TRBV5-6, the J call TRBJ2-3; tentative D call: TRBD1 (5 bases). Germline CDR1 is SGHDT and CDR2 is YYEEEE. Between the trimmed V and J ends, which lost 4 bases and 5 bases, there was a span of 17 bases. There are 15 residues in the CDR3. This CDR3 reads CASSRLRSGQDTQYF. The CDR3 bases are TGTGCCAGCAGCCGCCTGAGGTCCGGACAAGATACGCAGTATTTT. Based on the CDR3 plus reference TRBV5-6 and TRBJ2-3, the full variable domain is DAGVTQSPTHLIKTRGQQVTLRCSPKSGHDTVSWYQQALGQGPQFIFQYYEEEERQRGNFPDRFSGHQFPNYSSELNVNALLLGDSALYLCASSRLRSGQDTQYFGPGTRLTVL.

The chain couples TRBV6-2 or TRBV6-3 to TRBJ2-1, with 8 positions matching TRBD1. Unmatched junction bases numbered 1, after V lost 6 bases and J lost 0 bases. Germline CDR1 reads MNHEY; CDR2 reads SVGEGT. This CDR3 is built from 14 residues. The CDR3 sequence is CASSDRGSYNEQFF. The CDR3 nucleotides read TGTGCCAGCAGCGACAGGGGCTCCTACAATGAGCAGTTCTTC.

The CDR3 loop reads CASSWGQGGGIQYF. The DNA of the CDR3 is TGTGCCAGCAGCTGGGGACAGGGGGGCGGGATTCAGTACTTC. V gene TRBV11-2 combines with J gene TRBJ2-4; 11 bases line up with TRBD1. Germline values: CDR1 SGHAT, CDR2 FQNNGV. The CDR3 covers 14 residues. Losses at the gene ends were 4 bases for V and 10 bases for J; bases not matched to a gene: 6.

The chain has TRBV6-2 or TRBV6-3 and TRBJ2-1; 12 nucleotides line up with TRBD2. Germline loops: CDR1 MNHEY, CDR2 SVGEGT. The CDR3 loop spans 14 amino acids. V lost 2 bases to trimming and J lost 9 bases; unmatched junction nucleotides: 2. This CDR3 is CASSYGLAGIEQFF. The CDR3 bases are TGTGCCAGCAGTTACGGACTAGCGGGAATTGAGCAGTTCTTC.

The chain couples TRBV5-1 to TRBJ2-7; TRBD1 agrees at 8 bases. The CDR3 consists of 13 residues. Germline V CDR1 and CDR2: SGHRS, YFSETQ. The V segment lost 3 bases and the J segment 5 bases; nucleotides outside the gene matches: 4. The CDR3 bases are TGCGCCAGCAGCTGGACAGGGAGCCACGAGCAGTACTTC. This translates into CASSWTGSHEQYF.

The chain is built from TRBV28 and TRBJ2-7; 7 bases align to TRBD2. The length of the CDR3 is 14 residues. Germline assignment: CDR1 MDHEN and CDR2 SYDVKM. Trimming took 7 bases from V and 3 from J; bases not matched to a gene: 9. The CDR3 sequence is CASTRSGQLYEQYF. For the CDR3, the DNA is TGTGCCAGCACCCGTAGCGGGCAGCTCTACGAGCAGTACTTC.

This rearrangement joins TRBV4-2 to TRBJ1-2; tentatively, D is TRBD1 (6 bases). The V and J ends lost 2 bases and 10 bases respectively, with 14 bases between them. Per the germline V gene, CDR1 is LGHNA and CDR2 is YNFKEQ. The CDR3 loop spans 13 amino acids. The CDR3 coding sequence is TGTGCCAGCAGCCAAAATTCTGGGGGCGTCTACACCTTC. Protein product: CASSQNSGGVYTF.

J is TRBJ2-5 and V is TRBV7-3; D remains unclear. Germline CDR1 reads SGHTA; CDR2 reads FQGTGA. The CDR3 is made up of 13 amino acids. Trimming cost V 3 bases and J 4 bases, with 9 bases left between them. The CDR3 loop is CASSFGSAETQYF. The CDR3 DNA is TGTGCCAGCAGCTTCGGGTCCGCAGAGACCCAGTACTTC.

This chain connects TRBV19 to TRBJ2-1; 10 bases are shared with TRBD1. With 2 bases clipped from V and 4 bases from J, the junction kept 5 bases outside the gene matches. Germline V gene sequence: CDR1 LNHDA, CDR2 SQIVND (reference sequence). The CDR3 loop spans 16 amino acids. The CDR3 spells CASSISGTGAYNEQFF. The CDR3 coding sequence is TGTGCCAGTAGTATATCCGGGACAGGGGCTTACAATGAGCAGTTCTTC.

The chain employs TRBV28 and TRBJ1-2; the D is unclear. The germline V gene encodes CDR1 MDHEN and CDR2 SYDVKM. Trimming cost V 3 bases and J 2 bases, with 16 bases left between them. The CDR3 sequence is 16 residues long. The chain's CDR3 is CASSLGAARRNYGYTF. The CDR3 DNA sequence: TGTGCCAGCAGTTTGGGAGCAGCCCGGAGGAACTATGGCTACACCTTC.

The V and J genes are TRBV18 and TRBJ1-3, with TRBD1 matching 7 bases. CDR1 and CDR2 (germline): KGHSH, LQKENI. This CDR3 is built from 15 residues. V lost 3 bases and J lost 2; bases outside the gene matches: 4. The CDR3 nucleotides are TGTGCCAGCTCACCTACGACAGGGCCTGGAAACACCATATATTTT. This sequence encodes CASSPTTGPGNTIYF.

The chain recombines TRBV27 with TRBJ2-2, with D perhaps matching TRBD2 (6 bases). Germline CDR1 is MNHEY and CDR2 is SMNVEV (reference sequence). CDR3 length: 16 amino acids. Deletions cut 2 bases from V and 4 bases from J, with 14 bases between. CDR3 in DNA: TGTGCCAGCAGTTTAAGCATTCGGGAGAGCACCGGGGAGCTGTTTTTT. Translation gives CASSLSIRESTGELFF.